Given below is one TCR beta chain in context. The antigen is unknown. Germline CDR1 is SGHVS and CDR2 is FQNEAQ. Unmatched junction bases numbered 3, after V lost 3 bases and J lost 1 base. The CDR3 covers 14 residues. Alongside a J-beta primer mix, a sample-barcoded 5' primer served in a second PCR lasting 7 to 11 cycles. A template-switch adaptor that had 12 random nucleotides put a tag on each cDNA molecule. MiXCR, applied by TCRdb to the 5' RACE reads, yields one record per CDR3 protein. The table has roughly 1.5 million distinct CDR3 sequences, roughly 43% seen once. This record comes from a study of blood T cells in healthy people across ages. Study-wide results and limits: Roughly linear age-related decline in beta diversity appeared, significant by age about 40. Expanded clonotype changes were possibly confounded by unknown donor CMV status.

Healthy Russian Caucasian donors spanned ages about 6 to 90 years. The receptor comes from a woman aged 18-30 years in good health. The chain is built from TRBV7-8 and TRBJ2-7; TRBD2 agrees at 7 bases. The sequenced sample consisted of blood. CDR3 amino acids: CASSLGGMSYEQYF. CDR3 coding DNA: TGTGCCAGCAGCTTGGGGGGGATGTCCTACGAGCAGTACTTC.